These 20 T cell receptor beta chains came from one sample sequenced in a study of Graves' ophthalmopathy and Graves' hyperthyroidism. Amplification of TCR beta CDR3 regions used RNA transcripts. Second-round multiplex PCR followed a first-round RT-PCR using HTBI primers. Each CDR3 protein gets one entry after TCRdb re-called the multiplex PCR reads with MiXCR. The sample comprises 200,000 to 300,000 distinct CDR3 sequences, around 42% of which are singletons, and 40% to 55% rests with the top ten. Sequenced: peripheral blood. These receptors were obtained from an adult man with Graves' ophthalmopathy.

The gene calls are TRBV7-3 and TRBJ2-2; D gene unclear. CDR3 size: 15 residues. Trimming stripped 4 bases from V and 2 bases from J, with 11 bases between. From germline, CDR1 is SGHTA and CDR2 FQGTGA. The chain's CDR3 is CASSSLGRNTGELFF. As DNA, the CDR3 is TGTGCCAGCAGCTCCCTCGGACGAAACACCGGGGAGCTGTTTTTT.

DNA for the CDR3: TGCAGCTTGGTCGGGGCTTCTAACTATGGCTACACCTTC. It translates to CSLVGASNYGYTF. This chain joins TRBV29-1 and TRBJ1-2; a weak D match, TRBD1 (5 bases). The CDR3 sequence is 13 residues long. Deletions cut 8 bases from V and 0 bases from J, with 13 bases between. CDR1 is SQVTM, CDR2 ANQGSEA, per germline. Full variable domain (remainder filled in from reference TRBV29-1 and TRBJ1-2): SAVISQKPSRDICQRGTSLTIQCQVDSQVTMMFWYRQQPGQSLTLIATANQGSEATYESGFVIDKFPISRPNLTFSTLTVSNMSPEDSSIYLCSLVGASNYGYTFGSGTRLTVV.

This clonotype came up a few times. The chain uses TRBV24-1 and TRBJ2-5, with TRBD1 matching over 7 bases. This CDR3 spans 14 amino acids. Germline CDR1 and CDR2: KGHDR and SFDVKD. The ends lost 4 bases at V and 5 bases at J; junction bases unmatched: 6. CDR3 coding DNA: TGTGCCACCAGTGAGGCCGCGACAGGGGAGACCCAGTACTTC. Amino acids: CATSEAATGETQYF.

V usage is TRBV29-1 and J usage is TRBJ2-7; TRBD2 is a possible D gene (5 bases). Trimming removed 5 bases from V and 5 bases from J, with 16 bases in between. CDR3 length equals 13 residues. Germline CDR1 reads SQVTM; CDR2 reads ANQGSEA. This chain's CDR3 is CSVRGSPSDEQYF. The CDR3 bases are TGCAGCGTTCGGGGTTCCCCAAGCGACGAGCAGTACTTC.

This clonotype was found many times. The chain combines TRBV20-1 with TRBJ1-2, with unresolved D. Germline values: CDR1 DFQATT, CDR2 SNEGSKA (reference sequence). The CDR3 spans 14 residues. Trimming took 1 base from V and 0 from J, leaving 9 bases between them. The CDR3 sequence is CSARAPETNYGYTF. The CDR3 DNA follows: TGCAGTGCTAGAGCCCCGGAAACTAACTATGGCTACACCTTC.

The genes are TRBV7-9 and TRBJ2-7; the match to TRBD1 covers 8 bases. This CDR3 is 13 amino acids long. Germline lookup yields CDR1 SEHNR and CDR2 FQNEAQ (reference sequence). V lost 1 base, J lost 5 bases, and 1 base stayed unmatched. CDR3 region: CASSLDRGDEQYF. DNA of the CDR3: TGTGCCAGCAGCTTAGACAGGGGGGACGAGCAGTACTTC. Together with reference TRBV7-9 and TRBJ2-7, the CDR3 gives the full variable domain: DTGVSQNPRHKITKRGQNVTFRCDPISEHNRLYWYRQTLGQGPEFLTYFQNEAQLEKSRLLSDRFSAERPKGSFSTLEIQRTEQGDSAMYLCASSLDRGDEQYFGPGTRLTVT.

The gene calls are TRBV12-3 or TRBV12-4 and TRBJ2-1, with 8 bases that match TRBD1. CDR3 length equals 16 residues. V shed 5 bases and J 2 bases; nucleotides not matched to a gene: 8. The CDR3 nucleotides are TGTGCCAGCAGTCCCCCCAGGGGGCTGACCTACAATGAGCAGTTCTTC. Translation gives CASSPPRGLTYNEQFF.

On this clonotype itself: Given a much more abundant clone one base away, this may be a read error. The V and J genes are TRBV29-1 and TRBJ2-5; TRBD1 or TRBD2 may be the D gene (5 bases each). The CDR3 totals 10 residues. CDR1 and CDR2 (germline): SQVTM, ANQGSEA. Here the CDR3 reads CSVFDGTLYF. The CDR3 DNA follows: TGCAGCGTTTTCGACGGGACCCTGTACTTC.

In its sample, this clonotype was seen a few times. The CDR3 sequence is CSVAGRGNEKLFF. DNA for the CDR3: TGCAGCGTTGCCGGGAGGGGAAATGAAAAACTGTTTTTT. The chain carries TRBV29-1 and TRBJ1-4; possibly TRBD1 for D (5 bases). The V gene's germline CDR1 is SQVTM and CDR2 ANQGSEA. The CDR3 is made up of 13 amino acids. V lost 4 bases and J lost 5, with 11 bases in between.

The CDR3 region has the DNA TGCAGTGCTGGGGGCGGGGGAGACACCTACGAGCAGTACTTC. This gives the protein CSAGGGGDTYEQYF. This chain connects TRBV20-1 to TRBJ2-7, with D perhaps TRBD2 (7 bases). V gave up 5 bases and J gave up 2 bases, with 16 bases separating them. The CDR3 is made up of 14 amino acids. CDR1 DFQATT and CDR2 SNEGSKA come from the germline V gene (reference sequence).

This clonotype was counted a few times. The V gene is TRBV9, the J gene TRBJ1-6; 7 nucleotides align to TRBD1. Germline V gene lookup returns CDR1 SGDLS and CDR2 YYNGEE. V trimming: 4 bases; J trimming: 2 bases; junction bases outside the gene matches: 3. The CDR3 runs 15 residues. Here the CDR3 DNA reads TGTGCCAGCAGCCCGGGACAGCCCTATAATTCACCCCTCCACTTT. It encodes CASSPGQPYNSPLHF.

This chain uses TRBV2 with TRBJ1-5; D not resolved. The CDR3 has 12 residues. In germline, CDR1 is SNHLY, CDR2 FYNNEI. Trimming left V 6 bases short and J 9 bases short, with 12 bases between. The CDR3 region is CASRRTPGPQHF. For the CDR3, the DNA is TGTGCCAGCAGAAGGACCCCTGGGCCCCAGCATTTT.

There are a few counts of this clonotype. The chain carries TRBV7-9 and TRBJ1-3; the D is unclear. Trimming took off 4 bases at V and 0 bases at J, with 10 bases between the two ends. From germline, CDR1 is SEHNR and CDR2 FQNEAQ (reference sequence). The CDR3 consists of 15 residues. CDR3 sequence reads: CASSSGRYSGNTIYF. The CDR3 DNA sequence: TGTGCCAGCAGCTCCGGACGGTACTCTGGAAACACCATATATTTT.

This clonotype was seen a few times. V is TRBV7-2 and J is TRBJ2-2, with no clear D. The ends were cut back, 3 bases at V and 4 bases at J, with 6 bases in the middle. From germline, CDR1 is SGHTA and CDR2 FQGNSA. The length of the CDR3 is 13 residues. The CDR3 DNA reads TGTGCCAGCAGCTTCTCCTCCACCGGGGAGCTGTTTTTT. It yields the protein CASSFSSTGELFF.

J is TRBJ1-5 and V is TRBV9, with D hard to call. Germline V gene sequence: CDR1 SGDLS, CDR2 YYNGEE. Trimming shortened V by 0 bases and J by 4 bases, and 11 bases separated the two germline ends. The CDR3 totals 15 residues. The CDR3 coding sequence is TGTGCCAGCAGCGTAGACCTGGGGTGGAATCAGCCCCAGCATTTT. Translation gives CASSVDLGWNQPQHF.

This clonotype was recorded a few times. CDR3 sequence reads: CSVGHGTTYEQYF. Here the CDR3 DNA reads TGCAGCGTTGGCCACGGGACCACCTACGAGCAGTACTTC. The rearrangement links TRBV29-1 to TRBJ2-7, with D possibly being TRBD1 or TRBD2 (5 bases each). The CDR3 consists of 13 residues. Per germline, CDR1 SQVTM and CDR2 ANQGSEA. V shed 4 bases and J shed 2 bases, with 12 bases lying between them.

CDR3 amino acids: CASTRGGGGSYEQYF. DNA of the CDR3: TGTGCCAGCACTCGCGGGGGGGGTGGCTCCTACGAGCAGTACTTC. V and J are TRBV10-3 and TRBJ2-7; 9 bases match TRBD2. The germline gives CDR1 ENHRY, CDR2 SYGVKD. The CDR3 spans 15 residues. The V gene end was trimmed by 10 bases and the J gene end by 0 bases; junction bases not matched to a gene: 10.

The CDR3 nucleotides are TGCAGTCAACTAGCGGGAGGGCAAGAGACCCAGTACTTC. Encoded protein: CSQLAGGQETQYF. J is TRBJ2-5 and V is TRBV20-1; 13 bases line up with TRBD2. Germline CDR1 DFQATT, CDR2 SNEGSKA (reference sequence). The CDR3 is 13 residues long. With 8 bases clipped from V and 2 bases from J, the junction kept 2 bases outside the gene matches.

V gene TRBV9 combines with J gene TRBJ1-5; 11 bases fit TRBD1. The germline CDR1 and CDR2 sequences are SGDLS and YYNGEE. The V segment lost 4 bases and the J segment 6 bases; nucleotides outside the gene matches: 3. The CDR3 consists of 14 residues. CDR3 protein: CASSPGTGGQPQHF. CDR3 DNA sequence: TGTGCCAGCAGCCCCGGGACAGGGGGTCAGCCCCAGCATTTT.

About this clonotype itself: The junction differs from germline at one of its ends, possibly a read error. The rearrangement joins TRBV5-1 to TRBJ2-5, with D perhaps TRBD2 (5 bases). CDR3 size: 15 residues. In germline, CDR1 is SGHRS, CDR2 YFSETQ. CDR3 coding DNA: TGCGCCAGCAGCTTTGGTGACTACAACCAAGGGACCCAGTACTTC. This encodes CASSFGDYNQGTQYF. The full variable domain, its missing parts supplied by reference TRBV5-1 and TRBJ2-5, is KAGVTQTPRYLIKTRGQQVTLSCSPISGHRSVSWYQQTPGQGLQFLFEYFSETQRNKGNFPGRFSGRQFSNSRSEMNVSTLELGDSALYLCASSFGDYNQGTQYFGPGTRLLVL.